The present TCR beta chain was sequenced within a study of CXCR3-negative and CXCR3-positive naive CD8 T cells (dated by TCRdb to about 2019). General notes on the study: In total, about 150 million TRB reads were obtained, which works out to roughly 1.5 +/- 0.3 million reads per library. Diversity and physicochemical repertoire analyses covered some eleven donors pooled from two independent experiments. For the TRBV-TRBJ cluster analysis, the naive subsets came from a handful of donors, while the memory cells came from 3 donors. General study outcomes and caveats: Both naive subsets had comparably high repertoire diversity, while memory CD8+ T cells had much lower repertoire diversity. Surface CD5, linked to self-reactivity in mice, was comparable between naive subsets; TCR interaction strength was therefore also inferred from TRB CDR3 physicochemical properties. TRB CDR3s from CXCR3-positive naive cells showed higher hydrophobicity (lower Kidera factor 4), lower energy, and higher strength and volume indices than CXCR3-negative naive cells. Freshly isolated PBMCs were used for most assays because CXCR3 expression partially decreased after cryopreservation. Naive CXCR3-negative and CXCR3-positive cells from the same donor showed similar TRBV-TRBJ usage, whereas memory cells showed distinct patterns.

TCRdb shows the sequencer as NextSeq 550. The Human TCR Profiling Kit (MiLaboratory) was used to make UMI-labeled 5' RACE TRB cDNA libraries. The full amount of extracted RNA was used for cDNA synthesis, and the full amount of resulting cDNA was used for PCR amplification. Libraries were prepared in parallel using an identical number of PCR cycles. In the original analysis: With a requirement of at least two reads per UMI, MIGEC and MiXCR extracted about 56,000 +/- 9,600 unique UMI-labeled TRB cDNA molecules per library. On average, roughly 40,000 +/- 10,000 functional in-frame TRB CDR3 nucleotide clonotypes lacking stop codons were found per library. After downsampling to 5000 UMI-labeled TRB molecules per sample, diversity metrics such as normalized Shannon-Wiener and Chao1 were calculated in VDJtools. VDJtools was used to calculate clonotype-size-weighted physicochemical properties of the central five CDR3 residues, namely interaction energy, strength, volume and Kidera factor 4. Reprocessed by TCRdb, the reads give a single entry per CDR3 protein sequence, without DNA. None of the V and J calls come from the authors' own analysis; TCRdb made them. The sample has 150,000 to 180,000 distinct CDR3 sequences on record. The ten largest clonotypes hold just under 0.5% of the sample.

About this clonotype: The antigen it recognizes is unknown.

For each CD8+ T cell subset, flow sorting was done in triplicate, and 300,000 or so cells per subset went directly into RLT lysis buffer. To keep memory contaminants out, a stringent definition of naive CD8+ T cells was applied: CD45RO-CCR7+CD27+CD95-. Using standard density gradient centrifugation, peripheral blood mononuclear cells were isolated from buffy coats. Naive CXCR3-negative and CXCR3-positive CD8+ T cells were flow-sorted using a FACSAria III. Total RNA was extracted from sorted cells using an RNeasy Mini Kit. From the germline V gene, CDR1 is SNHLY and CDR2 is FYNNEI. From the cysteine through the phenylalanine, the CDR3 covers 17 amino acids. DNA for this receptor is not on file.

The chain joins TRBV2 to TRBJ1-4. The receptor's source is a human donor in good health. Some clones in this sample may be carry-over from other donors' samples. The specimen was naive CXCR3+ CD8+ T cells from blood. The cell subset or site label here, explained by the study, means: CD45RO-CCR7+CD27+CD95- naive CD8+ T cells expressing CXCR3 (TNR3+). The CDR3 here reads CASSEQAVIATNEKLFF.